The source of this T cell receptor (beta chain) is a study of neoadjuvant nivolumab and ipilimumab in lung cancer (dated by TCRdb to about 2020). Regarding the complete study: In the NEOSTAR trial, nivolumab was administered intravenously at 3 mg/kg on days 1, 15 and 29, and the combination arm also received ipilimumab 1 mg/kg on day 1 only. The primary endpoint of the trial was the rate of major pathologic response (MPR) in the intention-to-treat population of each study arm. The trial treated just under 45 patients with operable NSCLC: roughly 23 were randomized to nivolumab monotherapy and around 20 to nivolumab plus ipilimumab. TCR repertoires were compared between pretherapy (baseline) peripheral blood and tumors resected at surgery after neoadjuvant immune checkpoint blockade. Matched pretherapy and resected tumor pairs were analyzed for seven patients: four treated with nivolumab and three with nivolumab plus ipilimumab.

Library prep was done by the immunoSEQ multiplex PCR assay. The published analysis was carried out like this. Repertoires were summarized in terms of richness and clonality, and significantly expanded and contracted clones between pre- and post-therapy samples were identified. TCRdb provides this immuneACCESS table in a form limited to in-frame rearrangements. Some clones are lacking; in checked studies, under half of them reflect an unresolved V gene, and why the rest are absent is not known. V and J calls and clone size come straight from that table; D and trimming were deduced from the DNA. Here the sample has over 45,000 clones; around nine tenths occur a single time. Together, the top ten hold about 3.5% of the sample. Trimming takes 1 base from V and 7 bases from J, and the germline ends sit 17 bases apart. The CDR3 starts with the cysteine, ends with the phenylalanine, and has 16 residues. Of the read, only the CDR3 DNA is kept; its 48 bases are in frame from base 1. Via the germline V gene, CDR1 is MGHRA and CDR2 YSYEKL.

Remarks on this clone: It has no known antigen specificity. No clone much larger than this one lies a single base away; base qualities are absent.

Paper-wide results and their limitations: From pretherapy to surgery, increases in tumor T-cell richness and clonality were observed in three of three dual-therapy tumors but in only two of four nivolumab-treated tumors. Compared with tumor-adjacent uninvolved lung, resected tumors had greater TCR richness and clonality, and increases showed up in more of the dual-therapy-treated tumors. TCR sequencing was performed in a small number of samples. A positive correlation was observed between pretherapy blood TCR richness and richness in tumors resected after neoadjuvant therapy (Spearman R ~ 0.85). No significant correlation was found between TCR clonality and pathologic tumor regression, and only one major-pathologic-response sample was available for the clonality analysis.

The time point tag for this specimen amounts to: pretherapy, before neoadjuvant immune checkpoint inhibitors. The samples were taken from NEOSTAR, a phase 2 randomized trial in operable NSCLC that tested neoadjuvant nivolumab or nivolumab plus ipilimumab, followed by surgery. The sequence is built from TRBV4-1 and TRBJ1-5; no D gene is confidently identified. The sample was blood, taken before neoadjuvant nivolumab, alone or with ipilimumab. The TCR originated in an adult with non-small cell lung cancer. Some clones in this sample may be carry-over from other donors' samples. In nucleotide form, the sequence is TGCGCCAGCAGCCAAGGCGGCCTCTGGGCAAGGCAGCCCCAGCATTTT. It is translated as CASSQGGLWARQPQHF.